These 25 T cell receptor beta chains were sequenced from one sample in a study of early T cells in non-severe SARS-CoV-2 infection (dated by TCRdb to about 2021). Receptor amplification or capture employed 5' RACE. The sequencer listed for this sample is NextSeq 500. In-frame beta chains were kept once TCRdb had trimmed the public reads at Q25 with fastp and called clones with MiXCR. Merged by CDR3 protein, the rows form single entries marked with the most common genes and DNA. Here the sample has about 100,000 distinct CDR3 sequences; about 13% occur a single time. The ten largest clones capture around 2% of the sample. Material: whole blood. The receptor source for this set is an adult who was a healthcare worker with PCR-confirmed SARS-CoV-2 infection or an uninfected control (not recorded which).

The table lists this clonotype with many counts. This chain joins TRBV6-2 or TRBV6-3 and TRBJ2-1; tentative D call: TRBD2 (5 bases). The CDR3 has 15 amino acids. Looked up from germline, CDR1 is MNHEY and CDR2 is SVGEGT. Between the trimmed V and J ends, which lost 2 bases and 0 bases, there was a span of 8 bases. CDR3 sequence (DNA): TGTGCCAGCAGTTACGGTGGACTCTCCTACAATGAGCAGTTCTTC. This translates into CASSYGGLSYNEQFF.

This clonotype was counted a few times. This chain connects TRBV29-1 to TRBJ2-1; D is perhaps TRBD1 or TRBD2 (6 bases each). The germline V gene encodes CDR1 SQVTM and CDR2 ANQGSEA. The length of the CDR3 is 12 residues. V lost 6 bases, J lost 7 bases, and 13 bases lay in between. The CDR3 loop is CSVHRGRNEQFF. In nucleotides, the CDR3 is TGCAGCGTACATAGGGGGAGGAATGAGCAGTTCTTC.

V and J are TRBV18 and TRBJ2-7, with 10 bases fitting TRBD1. V gave up 1 base and J gave up 1 base; unmatched junction bases: 1. The CDR3 totals 15 residues. The germline CDR1 and CDR2 sequences are KGHSH and LQKENI. CDR3 protein: CASSPLDRGSYEQYF. CDR3 nucleotide sequence: TGTGCCAGCTCACCACTGGACAGGGGGTCCTACGAGCAGTACTTC.

This clonotype appeared a few times. The V call is TRBV20-1, the J call TRBJ2-3, with D tentatively TRBD1 or TRBD2 (6 bases each). Trimming pared 5 bases from V and 2 bases from J, leaving 11 bases between. This CDR3 is 13 amino acids long. Germline-derived CDR1 and CDR2 are DFQATT and SNEGSKA (reference sequence). The DNA of the CDR3 is TGCAGTGCTGACCCGGGGGCCACAGATACGCAGTATTTT. Translating it yields CSADPGATDTQYF.

This clonotype was seen at least ten times. The chain combines TRBV20-1 with TRBJ2-7; 9 bases map to TRBD1. Germline values: CDR1 DFQATT, CDR2 SNEGSKA (reference sequence). Losses at the gene ends were 3 bases for V and 3 bases for J; bases not matched to a gene: 6. The CDR3 runs to 14 residues. The CDR3 nucleotides read TGCAGTGCTAGCGGACAGGGGTTGGTCTACGAGCAGTACTTC. Encoded protein: CSASGQGLVYEQYF.

This clonotype was detected many times. This sequence joins TRBV28 and TRBJ1-1; 7 bases agree with TRBD1. Looked up from germline, CDR1 is MDHEN and CDR2 is SYDVKM. CDR3 length: 12 amino acids. Unmatched junction bases numbered 4, after V lost 11 bases and J lost 1 base. The CDR3 sequence is CAHRGTNTEAFF. As DNA, the CDR3 is TGTGCCCACAGGGGAACGAACACTGAAGCTTTCTTT.

This rearrangement joins TRBV9 to TRBJ2-3, with D unclear. Germline-derived CDR1 and CDR2 are SGDLS and YYNGEE. V was shortened by 1 base and J by 1 base, with 10 bases between the two germline ends. This CDR3 contains 15 residues. CDR3 residues: CASSVRPIGTDTQYF. DNA of the CDR3: TGTGCCAGCAGCGTACGACCCATCGGCACAGATACGCAGTATTTT. The whole variable domain, filled in from reference TRBV9 and TRBJ2-3, reads DSGVTQTPKHLITATGQRVTLRCSPRSGDLSVYWYQQSLDQGLQFLIQYYNGEERAKGNILERFSAQQFPDLHSELNLSSLELGDSALYFCASSVRPIGTDTQYFGPGTRLTVL.

This clonotype occurred many times. J is TRBJ1-2 and V is TRBV20-1; TRBD1 aligns across 8 bases. CDR1 DFQATT and CDR2 SNEGSKA come from the germline V gene (reference sequence). With V trimmed by 6 bases and J by 2 bases, 8 bases remained unmatched. The CDR3 has 14 residues. The CDR3 is CSAATRQGNYGYTF. CDR3 in DNA: TGCAGTGCGGCAACGAGACAGGGGAACTATGGCTACACCTTC.

At least ten counts were recorded for this clonotype. The chain recombines TRBV20-1 with TRBJ1-5; D gene unclear. CDR1 DFQATT and CDR2 SNEGSKA come from the germline V gene (reference sequence). The V end was cut by 8 bases, the J end by 4 bases, with 18 bases between. This CDR3 contains 14 residues. The CDR3, as DNA: TGCAGTACTACAATGGGAAGGGTGAATCAGCCCCAGCATTTT. Amino acids: CSTTMGRVNQPQHF.

The chain is built from TRBV29-1 and TRBJ1-1, with D unresolved. The V end was cut by 1 base, the J end by 4 bases, with 10 bases between. The germline V gene encodes CDR1 SQVTM and CDR2 ANQGSEA. The CDR3 covers 13 residues. Here the CDR3 DNA reads TGCAGCGTTGAAGTTAGGCTCGGCACTGAAGCTTTCTTT. It yields the protein CSVEVRLGTEAFF.

This clonotype was found a few times. V is TRBV6-1 and J is TRBJ1-2; D ambiguous. CDR3 length equals 12 residues. The V gene lost 10 bases and the J gene lost 5 bases, with 14 bases spanning the gap. Germline V CDR1 and CDR2: MNHNS, SASEGT. CDR3 nucleotides: TGTGCCACGTCTCCCGAGGGATATGGCTACACCTTC. Protein product: CATSPEGYGYTF.

This clonotype appeared many times. The rearrangement links TRBV7-6 to TRBJ2-7; D possibly corresponds to TRBD1 (6 bases). This CDR3 is 16 amino acids long. The germline V and J ends were trimmed by 1 base and 2 bases, with 15 bases remaining between them. Per the germline V gene, CDR1 is SGHVS and CDR2 is FNYEAQ. The CDR3 DNA reads as TGTGCCAGCAGCTTAGTGTCAGGGGTCCGGACCTACGAGCAGTACTTC. It is translated as CASSLVSGVRTYEQYF.

This clonotype was seen many times. For the CDR3, the DNA is TGTGCCATCCGGACAGGGGCCTCGAACACTGAAGCTTTCTTT. As protein: CAIRTGASNTEAFF. This chain uses TRBV10-3 with TRBJ1-1; 9 bases map to TRBD1. Trimming at V came to 8 bases and at J to 1 base, leaving 5 bases not matched to a gene. There are 14 residues in the CDR3. Germline CDR1 and CDR2: ENHRY and SYGVKD.

This chain uses TRBV4-2 with TRBJ1-1; possibly TRBD1 for D (5 bases). V was shortened by 4 bases and J by 1 base, with 13 bases between the two germline ends. Germline-derived CDR1 and CDR2 are LGHNA and YNFKEQ. CDR3 length equals 15 residues. The CDR3 region has the DNA TGTGCCAGCAGCCGAAGCAGGGAAACGAACACTGAAGCTTTCTTT. Its translation: CASSRSRETNTEAFF.

This sequence joins TRBV6-2 or TRBV6-3 and TRBJ2-5; the D gene is possibly TRBD2 (6 bases). Trimming shortened V by 6 bases and J by 2 bases, and 16 bases separated the two germline ends. Germline lookup yields CDR1 MNHEY and CDR2 SVGEGT. The CDR3 sequence is 15 residues long. The CDR3 bases are TGTGCCAGCAGAGTACCCCTAAGCGGGCAAGAGACCCAGTACTTC. Translated: CASRVPLSGQETQYF.

The sample holds many counts of this clonotype. The V call is TRBV5-6, the J call TRBJ1-1; 7 positions agree with TRBD1. The CDR3 length is 17 residues. Germline V CDR1 and CDR2: SGHDT, YYEEEE. V was pared by 3 bases and J by 3 bases, with 14 bases of the junction left unmatched. The CDR3 is CASSSLYRGGTDTEAFF. The CDR3 DNA is TGTGCCAGCAGCTCCCTATACAGGGGTGGGACTGACACTGAAGCTTTCTTT.

This clonotype was counted ten times or more. The CDR3 spells CASSLPLGQGAGYGYTF. The CDR3 DNA follows: TGTGCCAGCAGTTTACCCCTCGGACAGGGGGCCGGCTATGGCTACACCTTC. The chain carries TRBV28 and TRBJ1-2; TRBD1 matches 11 bases. The CDR3 loop spans 17 amino acids. Germline CDR1 reads MDHEN; CDR2 reads SYDVKM. J was trimmed by 4 bases and V by 2 bases; bases with no gene match: 9.

The table lists this clonotype with a few counts. The chain employs TRBV7-8 and TRBJ2-1; no clear D gene. Germline V lookup: CDR1 SGHVS, CDR2 FQNEAQ. There are 16 residues in the CDR3. Trimming cost V 5 bases and J 0 bases, with 14 bases left between them. CDR3 coding DNA: TGTGCCAGCAGCCGCTCACCAAGGAGCTCCTACAATGAGCAGTTCTTC. Translation: CASSRSPRSSYNEQFF.

There are many counts of this clonotype. The V and J genes are TRBV7-6 and TRBJ1-1; D ambiguous. The ends were cut back, 11 bases at V and 6 bases at J, with 13 bases in the middle. The CDR3 covers 11 residues. The germline V gene encodes CDR1 SGHVS and CDR2 FNYEAQ. This CDR3 is CAVRENAEAFF. CDR3 DNA sequence: TGTGCCGTCCGGGAAAATGCTGAAGCTTTCTTT.

This clonotype was found many times. The genes are TRBV2 and TRBJ2-1; D is possibly TRBD1 (6 bases). CDR3 length equals 14 residues. Trimming shortened V by 6 bases and J by 4 bases, and 13 bases separated the two germline ends. Germline V gene data show CDR1 as SNHLY and CDR2 as FYNNEI. Here the CDR3 reads CASRFQQGYNEQFF. The CDR3 nucleotides read TGTGCCAGCAGATTTCAGCAGGGGTACAATGAGCAGTTCTTC.

At least ten counts were recorded for this clonotype. The chain recombines TRBV20-1 with TRBJ2-3; 9 nucleotides agree with TRBD2. The CDR3 spans 14 residues. The germline V gene has CDR1 DFQATT and CDR2 SNEGSKA (reference sequence). With 5 bases clipped from V and 1 base from J, the junction kept 4 bases outside the gene matches. The CDR3 loop reads CSAFKRGGTDTQYF. CDR3 coding DNA: TGCAGTGCTTTTAAGCGGGGGGGCACAGATACGCAGTATTTT.

In its sample, this clonotype was seen many times. The rearrangement joins TRBV4-1 to TRBJ2-3; TRBD2 aligns across 12 bases. The CDR3 is made up of 15 amino acids. V trimming: 4 bases; J trimming: 11 bases; junction bases outside the gene matches: 10. CDR1 is MGHRA, CDR2 YSYEKL, per germline. CDR3 sequence: CASSPQGLAGGLQYF. The CDR3 nucleotides are TGCGCCAGCAGCCCTCAGGGACTAGCGGGCGGATTGCAGTATTTT.

This clonotype occurred a few times. V usage is TRBV20-1 and J usage is TRBJ1-4; D not resolved. CDR3 length equals 12 residues. V was shortened by 2 bases and J by 8 bases, with 9 bases between the two germline ends. The germline gives CDR1 DFQATT, CDR2 SNEGSKA (reference sequence). DNA for the CDR3: TGCAGTGCTAGACAGGCAGGAGAAAAACTGTTTTTT. This codes for CSARQAGEKLFF.

The chain uses TRBV28 and TRBJ2-5, with D uncertain. Trimming stripped 3 bases from V and 3 bases from J, with 8 bases between. There are 13 residues in the CDR3. Germline V gives CDR1 MDHEN, CDR2 SYDVKM. The CDR3 DNA sequence: TGTGCCAGCAGTTTCCCCCCAAAAGAGACCCAGTACTTC. It is translated as CASSFPPKETQYF.

In its sample, this clonotype was seen many times. This chain connects TRBV19 to TRBJ2-3; 10 bases are shared with TRBD1. CDR3 length equals 14 residues. V was pared by 5 bases and J by 6 bases, with 5 bases of the junction left unmatched. Germline V lookup: CDR1 LNHDA, CDR2 SQIVND (reference sequence). CDR3 nucleotides: TGTGCCAGTAGTGACAGGGGGCTCTCGGATACGCAGTATTTT. Amino acids: CASSDRGLSDTQYF.